The T cell receptor (beta chain) described here comes from a study of cytomegalovirus exposure and HLA in healthy donors. A word on this clone: Its matching antigen is unknown. The same CDR3 can be traced to other DNA sequences in this sample.

Study-wide results and caveats: A later analysis linked a missense DCLRE1C variant to TCR beta V- and J-gene trimming.

PCR was performed using 60 Vbeta and 13 Jbeta primers. TCRdb keeps only in-frame clones here, not all; method: immunoSEQ multiplex PCR. The sample yields roughly 160,000 clones, roughly 82% seen once. V lost 5 bases and J lost 8; bases outside the gene matches: 17. Germline V lookup: CDR1 MDHEN, CDR2 SYDVKM. The CDR3 consists of 16 residues. The chain carries TRBV28 and TRBJ1-2; 7 bases are shared with TRBD1. The clonotype was recovered from a man aged 45-65 years in good health and CMV-seropositive. Material for sequencing was PBMCs. The CDR3 here is CASSRPGQPSGWGYTF. The DNA for the CDR3 is TGTGCCAGCAGTCGACCGGGACAGCCTTCGGGTTGGGGCTACACCTTC.